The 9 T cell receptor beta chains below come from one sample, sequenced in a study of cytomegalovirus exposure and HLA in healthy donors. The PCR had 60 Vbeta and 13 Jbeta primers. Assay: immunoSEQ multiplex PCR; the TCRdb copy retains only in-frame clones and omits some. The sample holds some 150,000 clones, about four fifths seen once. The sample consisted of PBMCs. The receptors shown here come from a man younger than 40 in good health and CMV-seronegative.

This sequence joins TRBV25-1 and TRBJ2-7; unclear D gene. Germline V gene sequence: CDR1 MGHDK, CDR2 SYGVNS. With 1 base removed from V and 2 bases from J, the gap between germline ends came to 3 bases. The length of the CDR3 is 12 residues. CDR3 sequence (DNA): TGTGCCAGCAGTGAATTCACCTACGAGCAGTACTTC. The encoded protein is CASSEFTYEQYF.

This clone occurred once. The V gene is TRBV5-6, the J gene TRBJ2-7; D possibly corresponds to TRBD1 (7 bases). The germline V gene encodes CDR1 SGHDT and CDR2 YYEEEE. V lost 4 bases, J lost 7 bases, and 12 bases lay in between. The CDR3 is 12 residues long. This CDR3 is CASSGGGEEQYF. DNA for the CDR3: TGTGCCAGCAGCGGAGGGGGCGAAGAGCAGTACTTC.

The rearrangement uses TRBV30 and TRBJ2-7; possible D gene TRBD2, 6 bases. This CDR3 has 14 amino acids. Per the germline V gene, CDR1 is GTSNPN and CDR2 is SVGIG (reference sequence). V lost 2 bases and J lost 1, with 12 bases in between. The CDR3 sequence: CAWSPTRLSYEQYF. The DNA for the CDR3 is TGTGCCTGGAGTCCGACTAGGTTGTCCTACGAGCAGTACTTC.

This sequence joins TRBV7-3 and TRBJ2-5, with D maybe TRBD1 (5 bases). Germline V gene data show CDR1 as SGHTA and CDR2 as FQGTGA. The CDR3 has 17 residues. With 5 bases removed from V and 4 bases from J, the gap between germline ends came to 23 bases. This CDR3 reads CASSPKAGAPMAETQYF. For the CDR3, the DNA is TGTGCCAGCAGCCCGAAGGCTGGGGCCCCGATGGCAGAGACCCAGTACTTC.

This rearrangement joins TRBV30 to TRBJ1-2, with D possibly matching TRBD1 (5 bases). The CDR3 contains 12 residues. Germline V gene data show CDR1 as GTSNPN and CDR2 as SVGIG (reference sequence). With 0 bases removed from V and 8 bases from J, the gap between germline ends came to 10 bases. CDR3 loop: CAWSVGNRGYTF. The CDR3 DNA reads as TGTGCCTGGAGTGTCGGCAACAGGGGCTACACCTTC.

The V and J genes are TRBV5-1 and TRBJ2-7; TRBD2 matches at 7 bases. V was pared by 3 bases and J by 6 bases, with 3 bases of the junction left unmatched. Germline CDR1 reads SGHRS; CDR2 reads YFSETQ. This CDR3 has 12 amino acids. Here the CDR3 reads CASSSGLREQYF. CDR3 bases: TGCGCCAGCAGCTCGGGACTACGCGAGCAGTACTTC.

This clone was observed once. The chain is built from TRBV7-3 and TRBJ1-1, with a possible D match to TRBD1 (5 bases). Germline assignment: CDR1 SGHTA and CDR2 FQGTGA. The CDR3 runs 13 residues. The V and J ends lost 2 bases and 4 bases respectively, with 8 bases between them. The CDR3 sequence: CASSLGQGTEAFF. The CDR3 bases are TGTGCCAGCAGCTTAGGGCAGGGCACTGAAGCTTTCTTT.

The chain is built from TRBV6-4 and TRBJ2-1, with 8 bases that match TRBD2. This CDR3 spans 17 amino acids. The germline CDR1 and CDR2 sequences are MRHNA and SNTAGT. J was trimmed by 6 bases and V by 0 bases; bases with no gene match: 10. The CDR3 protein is CASSDSRRLARPNEQFF. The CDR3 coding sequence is TGTGCCAGCAGTGACTCAAGGAGACTAGCGCGGCCCAATGAGCAGTTCTTC.

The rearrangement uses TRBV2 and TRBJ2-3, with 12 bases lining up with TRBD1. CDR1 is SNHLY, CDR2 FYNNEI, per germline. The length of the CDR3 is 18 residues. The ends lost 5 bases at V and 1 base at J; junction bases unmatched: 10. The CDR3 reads CASSRGQGAMIGTDTQYF. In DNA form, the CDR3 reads TGTGCCAGCAGTAGGGGACAGGGGGCGATGATCGGCACAGATACGCAGTATTTT.